This T cell receptor (beta chain) stems from a study of TIL therapy for anti-PD-1-resistant metastatic lung cancer. Whole-study context: Tumor harvest preceded PD-1/PD-L1 blockade, followed by nivolumab treatment.

The libraries were made with immunoSEQ v3. Sequencing depth was about 2 million read pairs for survey level, about 5-6 million for deep. The data were produced by immunoSEQ multiplex PCR, yet TCRdb's version contains in-frame clones alone and is incomplete. The table includes approximately 60,000 clones, around 70% detected once. The ends were cut back, 6 bases at V and 4 bases at J, with 8 bases in the middle. In germline, CDR1 is DFQATT, CDR2 SNEGSKA (reference sequence). The CDR3 consists of 11 residues. This sample's time point: pre-treatment sample, taken before nivolumab and TIL therapy. The TCR comes from a person aged 25-79 years with non-small cell lung cancer. The starting material was blood, obtained at baseline. The chain combines TRBV20-1 with TRBJ2-3; D ambiguous. The CDR3 bases are TGCAGTGCGGACCTAGCAGATACGCAGTATTTT. This gives the protein CSADLADTQYF.